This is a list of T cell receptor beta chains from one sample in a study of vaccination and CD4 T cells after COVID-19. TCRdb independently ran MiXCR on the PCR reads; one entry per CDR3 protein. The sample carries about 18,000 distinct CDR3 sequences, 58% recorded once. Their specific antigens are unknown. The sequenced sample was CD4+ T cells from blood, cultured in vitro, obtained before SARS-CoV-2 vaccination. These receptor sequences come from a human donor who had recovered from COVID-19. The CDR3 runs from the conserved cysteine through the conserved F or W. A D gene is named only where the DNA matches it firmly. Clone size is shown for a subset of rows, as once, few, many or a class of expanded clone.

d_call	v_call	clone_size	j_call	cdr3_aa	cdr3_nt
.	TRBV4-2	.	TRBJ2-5	CASSQGVSSAQETQYF	TGTGCCAGCAGCCAAGGAGTCTCTAGCGCCCAAGAGACCCAGTACTTC
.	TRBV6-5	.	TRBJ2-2	CASSYGWEQSGELFF	TGTGCCAGCAGTTACGGGTGGGAGCAAAGCGGGGAGCTGTTTTTT
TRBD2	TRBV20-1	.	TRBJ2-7	CSAQATSGRASHEQYF	TGCAGTGCGCAAGCGACTAGCGGGAGGGCCTCCCACGAGCAGTACTTC
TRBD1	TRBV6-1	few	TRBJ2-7	CASKFGQGSDEQYF	TGTGCCAGCAAATTTGGACAGGGTAGCGACGAGCAGTACTTC
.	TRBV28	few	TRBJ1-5	CASRGPYSNQPQHF	TGTGCCAGCAGGGGACCATATAGCAATCAGCCCCAGCATTTT
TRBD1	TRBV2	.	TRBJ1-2	CASSAQAARGLYGYTF	TGTGCCAGCAGCGCCCAGGCCGCCAGGGGGCTTTATGGCTACACCTTC
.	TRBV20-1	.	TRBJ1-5	CSARGSGNQPQHF	TGCAGTGCTAGGGGATCGGGCAATCAGCCCCAGCATTTT
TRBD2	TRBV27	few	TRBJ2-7	CASSPRLAGDYEQYF	TGTGCCAGCAGTCCGCGACTAGCGGGGGATTACGAGCAGTACTTC
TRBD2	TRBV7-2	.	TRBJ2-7	CASSLDRTSGSYEQYF	TGTGCCAGCAGCTTAGATAGGACTAGCGGGAGTTACGAGCAGTACTTC
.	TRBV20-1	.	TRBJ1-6	CSALTGTNNNSPLHF	TGCAGTGCTTTGACAGGAACAAATAATAATTCACCCCTCCACTTT
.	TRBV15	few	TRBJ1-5	CATSRVSNQPQHF	TGTGCCACCAGCAGAGTAAGTAATCAGCCCCAGCATTTT
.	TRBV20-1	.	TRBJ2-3	CSASPATSTDTQYF	TGCAGTGCCAGCCCAGCGACCAGCACAGATACGCAGTATTTT
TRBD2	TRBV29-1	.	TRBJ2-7	CSVDFGRGFNEQYF	TGCAGCGTTGATTTCGGGAGGGGCTTTAACGAGCAGTACTTC
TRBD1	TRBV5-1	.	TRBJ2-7	CASRDRFYEQYF	TGCGCCAGCCGGGACAGATTCTACGAGCAGTACTTC
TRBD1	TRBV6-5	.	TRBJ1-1	CASSSHRGLGEAFF	TGTGCCAGCAGTTCCCACAGGGGGTTGGGTGAAGCTTTCTTT
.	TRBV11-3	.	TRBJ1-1	CASSSEMNTEAFF	TGTGCCAGCAGCTCCGAGATGAACACTGAAGCTTTCTTT